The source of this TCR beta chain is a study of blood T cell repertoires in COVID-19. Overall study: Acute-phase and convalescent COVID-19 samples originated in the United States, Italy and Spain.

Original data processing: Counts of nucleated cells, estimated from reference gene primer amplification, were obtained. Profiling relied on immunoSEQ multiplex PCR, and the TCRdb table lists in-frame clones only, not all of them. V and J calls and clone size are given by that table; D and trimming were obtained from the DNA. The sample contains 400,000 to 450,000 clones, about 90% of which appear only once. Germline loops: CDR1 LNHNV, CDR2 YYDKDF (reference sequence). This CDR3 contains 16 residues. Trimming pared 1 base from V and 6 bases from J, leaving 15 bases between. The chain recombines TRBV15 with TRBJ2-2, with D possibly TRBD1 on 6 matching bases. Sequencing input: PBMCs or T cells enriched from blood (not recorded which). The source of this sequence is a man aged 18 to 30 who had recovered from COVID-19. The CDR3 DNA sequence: TGTGCCACCAGCAGAGGTGTGGTGGGACACGCCGGGGAGCTGTTTTTT. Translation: CATSRGVVGHAGELFF.